The 10 T cell receptor beta chains below all came from one sample that was sequenced in a study of T cell responses to AZD1222 COVID-19 vaccine. This table comes from immunoSEQ multiplex PCR, and its TCRdb copy is limited to in-frame clones, with some not included. The data show approximately 300,000 clones, approximately 94% seen once. Sequenced here: peripheral blood, sampled 28 days after the second AZD1222 dose. These TCRs come from an adult who received the AZD1222 COVID-19 vaccine.

Written as DNA, the CDR3 is TGTGCCAGCAGTTTACGGGGGACAGGGAGAACTGAAGCTTTCTTT. Its translation: CASSLRGTGRTEAFF. This chain connects TRBV27 to TRBJ1-1, with 9 nucleotides matching TRBD1. CDR3 length equals 15 residues. V was pared by 2 bases and J by 5 bases, with 6 bases of the junction left unmatched. The V gene's germline CDR1 is MNHEY and CDR2 SMNVEV (reference sequence).

The chain employs TRBV6-6 and TRBJ1-2; a weak D match, TRBD1 (5 bases). The CDR3 runs to 12 residues. Trimming pared 8 bases from V and 8 bases from J, leaving 15 bases between. Germline V gene lookup returns CDR1 MNHNY and CDR2 SVGAGI (reference sequence). CDR3 loop: CASWGDSVGYTF. The CDR3 DNA sequence: TGTGCCAGCTGGGGGGATTCGGTAGGCTACACCTTC.

CDR3 coding DNA: TGTGCCAGCAGCACAGGGTTACCCTCGGGTGGCTACACCTTC. Translation: CASSTGLPSGGYTF. The chain is built from TRBV6-5 and TRBJ1-2, with a weak D call TRBD1 (6 bases). Germline lookup yields CDR1 MNHEY and CDR2 SVGAGI. The CDR3 contains 14 residues. Trimming removed 6 bases from V and 7 bases from J, with 18 bases in between.

The rearrangement joins TRBV5-8 to TRBJ2-3, with TRBD2 identical over 10 bases. This CDR3 contains 19 residues. Germline CDR1 and CDR2: SGHTS and YDEGEE. Germline trimming cut 7 bases from V and 3 bases from J; bases unmatched to any gene: 20. For the CDR3, the DNA is TGTGCCAGCCGTCCCCTAAGCGGGAGGGCCGAAGGGAGAACAGATACGCAGTATTTT. It translates to CASRPLSGRAEGRTDTQYF.

The chain combines TRBV19 with TRBJ2-7; TRBD2 matches 8 bases. The J segment lost 3 bases and the V segment lost 4 bases, leaving 11 bases of the junction unmatched. The CDR3 sequence is 16 residues long. From germline, CDR1 is LNHDA and CDR2 SQIVND (reference sequence). CDR3 sequence reads: CASSRFWREDLYEQYF. The CDR3 DNA reads TGTGCCAGTAGTAGGTTCTGGCGGGAGGACCTCTACGAGCAGTACTTC.

This rearrangement joins TRBV19 to TRBJ1-1, with TRBD1 as a possible D gene (6 bases). This CDR3 comprises 15 residues. Germline V gene sequence: CDR1 LNHDA, CDR2 SQIVND (reference sequence). The germline V and J ends were trimmed by 4 bases and 5 bases, with 17 bases remaining between them. CDR3 DNA sequence: TGTGCCAGTAGTACCCCCGGGGGGGGGCGAACTGAAGCTTTCTTT. It encodes CASSTPGGGRTEAFF. Full variable domain (rest looked up from reference TRBV19 and TRBJ1-1): DGGITQSPKYLFRKEGQNVTLSCEQNLNHDAMYWYRQDPGQGLRLIYYSQIVNDFQKGDIAEGYSVSREKKESFPLTVTSAQKNPTAFYLCASSTPGGGRTEAFFGQGTRLTVV.

This sequence joins TRBV4-1 and TRBJ1-4; 10 nucleotides line up with TRBD1. The V and J ends lost 3 bases and 10 bases, in that order; junction bases with no gene match: 11. The CDR3 covers 16 residues. Germline lookup yields CDR1 MGHRA and CDR2 YSYEKL. CDR3 bases: TGCGCCAGCAGCCACACATCTGGGACAGGGGCGAGAAAACTGTTTTTT. This gives the protein CASSHTSGTGARKLFF.

The chain links TRBV16 to TRBJ1-1; tentatively, D is TRBD1 (6 bases). Per germline, CDR1 KGHSY and CDR2 FQNENV. The CDR3 covers 16 residues. V shed 3 bases and J shed 3 bases, with 17 bases lying between them. CDR3 protein: CASSHLTAGDYTEAFF. Here the CDR3 DNA reads TGTGCCAGCAGCCACCTAACGGCAGGGGACTACACTGAAGCTTTCTTT.

In nucleotides, the CDR3 is TGTGCCAGCAGCTTATGGGCTGTGGGGGGACACGACAATCAGCCCCAGCATTTT. The encoded protein is CASSLWAVGGHDNQPQHF. This chain links TRBV7-3 with TRBJ1-5; tentatively, D is TRBD1 (6 bases). The CDR3 length is 18 residues. Germline loops: CDR1 SGHTA, CDR2 FQGTGA. The V and J ends lost 2 bases and 3 bases respectively, with 20 bases between them.

The chain links TRBV14 to TRBJ2-7; D remains unclear. CDR1 is SGHDN, CDR2 FVKESK, per germline. This CDR3 comprises 11 residues. The CDR3 here is CASGYSYEQYF. CDR3 coding DNA: TGTGCGAGTGGATACTCCTACGAGCAGTACTTC.